A single sample gave rise to the 12 T cell receptor beta chains below, sequenced in a study of blood T cell repertoires in COVID-19. The repertoire was sequenced with immunoSEQ multiplex PCR; TCRdb's copy has only in-frame clones and lacks some. The data contain roughly 270,000 clones, 85% of them seen just once; the ten biggest clones take up about 2.7%. Sequenced sample: PBMCs or T cells enriched from blood (not recorded which). The source is a woman in her forties or fifties who had recovered from COVID-19.

This chain uses TRBV10-3 with TRBJ2-3, with a weak D call TRBD2 (7 bases). Germline CDR1 is ENHRY and CDR2 is SYGVKD. The CDR3 length is 14 residues. V lost 8 bases and J lost 2, with 14 bases in between. The CDR3 DNA sequence: TGTGCCATCTGGGGGGCGGGGGTCACAGATACGCAGTATTTT. This sequence encodes CAIWGAGVTDTQYF.

The V call is TRBV5-5, the J call TRBJ1-1; 8 nucleotides match TRBD1. Losses at the gene ends were 4 bases for V and 4 bases for J; bases not matched to a gene: 18. CDR1 is SGHKS, CDR2 YYEKEE, per germline (reference sequence). This CDR3 has 18 residues. The CDR3 loop is CASSLAQGASGWGTEAFF. The CDR3 coding sequence is TGTGCCAGCAGCCTGGCTCAGGGGGCTTCTGGCTGGGGCACTGAAGCTTTCTTT.

The chain has TRBV19 and TRBJ2-2, with TRBD2 as a possible D gene (5 bases). Per the germline V gene, CDR1 is LNHDA and CDR2 is SQIVND (reference sequence). Trimming removed 4 bases at V and 2 bases at J, with 11 bases between. This CDR3 contains 15 residues. In DNA, the CDR3 is TGTGCCAGTAGTACCCCGGACTCCAACACCGGGGAGCTGTTTTTT. Translation gives CASSTPDSNTGELFF. Using reference TRBV19 and TRBJ2-2 for the parts outside the CDR3, the full variable domain is DGGITQSPKYLFRKEGQNVTLSCEQNLNHDAMYWYRQDPGQGLRLIYYSQIVNDFQKGDIAEGYSVSREKKESFPLTVTSAQKNPTAFYLCASSTPDSNTGELFFGEGSRLTVL.

The chain recombines TRBV18 with TRBJ1-1; maybe TRBD1 (5 bases). The CDR3 extends over 16 amino acids. The germline gives CDR1 KGHSH, CDR2 LQKENI. The V end was cut by 3 bases, the J end by 2 bases, with 16 bases between. CDR3 nucleotide sequence: TGTGCCAGCTCACCCCAACCCACCCGGACAAACACTGAAGCTTTCTTT. Amino acid sequence: CASSPQPTRTNTEAFF. Together with reference TRBV18 and TRBJ1-1, the CDR3 gives the full variable domain: NAGVMQNPRHLVRRRGQEARLRCSPMKGHSHVYWYRQLPEEGLKFMVYLQKENIIDESGMPKERFSAEFPKEGPSILRIQQVVRGDSAAYFCASSPQPTRTNTEAFFGQGTRLTVV.

This clone was detected once. The rearrangement joins TRBV5-1 to TRBJ1-4, with no clear D. Trimming shortened V by 4 bases and J by 0 bases, and 13 bases separated the two germline ends. CDR1 SGHRS and CDR2 YFSETQ come from the germline V gene. The CDR3 is 16 amino acids. CDR3 coding DNA: TGCGCCAGCAGCCCCCAGGCCGATGCAACTAATGAAAAACTGTTTTTT. Translation: CASSPQADATNEKLFF.

The genes are TRBV29-1 and TRBJ1-5; maybe TRBD1 (5 bases). Per germline, CDR1 SQVTM and CDR2 ANQGSEA. This CDR3 spans 13 amino acids. V lost 4 bases, J lost 2 bases, and 9 bases lay in between. The CDR3 is CSVGSGRNQPQHF. CDR3 nucleotide sequence: TGCAGCGTTGGATCAGGGCGCAATCAGCCCCAGCATTTT.

This clone was detected a few times. The J gene is TRBJ1-6, the V gene TRBV6-4; the D gene is possibly TRBD1 (5 bases). The V end lost 5 bases, the J end lost 5 bases, and 13 bases lay between the germline ends. This CDR3 has 15 residues. Germline CDR1 is MRHNA and CDR2 is SNTAGT. In nucleotides, the CDR3 is TGTGCCAGCAGTAGGGGAAATGCCGATAATTCACCCCTCCACTTT. Translated: CASSRGNADNSPLHF.

The rearrangement uses TRBV5-1 and TRBJ2-3; TRBD2 matches at 7 bases. Trimming took 3 bases from V and 0 from J; bases not matched to a gene: 7. From germline, CDR1 is SGHRS and CDR2 YFSETQ. This CDR3 region has 16 residues. CDR3 residues: CASSSFSGPSTDTQYF. CDR3 nucleotides: TGCGCCAGCAGCTCCTTTAGCGGGCCCAGCACAGATACGCAGTATTTT.

The chain employs TRBV9 and TRBJ2-1, with TRBD2 matching over 10 bases. The CDR3 extends over 16 amino acids. CDR1 is SGDLS, CDR2 YYNGEE, per germline. With 3 bases clipped from V and 9 bases from J, the junction kept 12 bases outside the gene matches. The CDR3 protein is CASSAPGLASGGEQFF. As DNA, the CDR3 is TGTGCCAGCAGCGCCCCGGGACTAGCGAGTGGGGGTGAGCAGTTCTTC.

The rearrangement links TRBV7-3 to TRBJ2-2, with D unresolved. V lost 5 bases, J lost 1 base, and 5 bases lay in between. The CDR3 is 13 residues long. Germline V lookup: CDR1 SGHTA, CDR2 FQGTGA. The DNA for the CDR3 is TGTGCCAGCAGCACGGTGAACACCGGGGAGCTGTTTTTT. Its translation: CASSTVNTGELFF.

The chain has TRBV15 and TRBJ1-5, with D maybe TRBD1 (5 bases). Germline loops: CDR1 LNHNV, CDR2 YYDKDF (reference sequence). CDR3 length: 17 residues. V was trimmed by 4 bases and J by 10 bases, leaving 26 bases between them. For the CDR3, the DNA is TGTGCCACCAGCACCCACTCAATGGGGCGGAAGCTCCGTCCCCAGCATTTT. It specifies CATSTHSMGRKLRPQHF. Filled out from reference TRBV15 and TRBJ1-5, the complete variable domain reads DAMVIQNPRYQVTQFGKPVTLSCSQTLNHNVMYWYQQKSSQAPKLLFHYYDKDFNNEADTPDNFQSRRPNTSFCFLDIRSPGLGDTAMYLCATSTHSMGRKLRPQHFGDGTRLSIL.

V gene TRBV30 combines with J gene TRBJ1-6; 9 nucleotides line up with TRBD1. The CDR3 contains 15 residues. V gave up 2 bases and J gave up 10 bases; unmatched junction bases: 9. In germline, CDR1 is GTSNPN, CDR2 SVGIG (reference sequence). The CDR3, as DNA: TGTGCCTGGAGTCCCCGGACAGGGGCAGGGTCACCCCTCCACTTT. Its translation: CAWSPRTGAGSPLHF.